Below, 22 T cell receptor beta chains from the same sample are listed, as sequenced in a study of blood T cell repertoires in COVID-19. The repertoire was sequenced with immunoSEQ multiplex PCR; TCRdb's copy has only in-frame clones and lacks some. Here the sample spans 400,000 to 450,000 clones, about nine tenths being singletons. The sample consisted of PBMCs or T cells enriched from blood (not recorded which). All receptors derive from a man between 18 and 29 years old who had recovered from COVID-19.

V gene TRBV19 combines with J gene TRBJ1-1; tentative D call: TRBD1 (6 bases). Between the trimmed V and J ends, which lost 6 bases and 3 bases, there was a span of 17 bases. The CDR3 is 15 residues long. Germline V CDR1 and CDR2: LNHDA, SQIVND (reference sequence). In DNA form, the CDR3 reads TGTGCCAGTAGCCCAGGGGTTGGCCTGGACACTGAAGCTTTCTTT. Protein product: CASSPGVGLDTEAFF. The full variable domain, its missing parts supplied by reference TRBV19 and TRBJ1-1, is DGGITQSPKYLFRKEGQNVTLSCEQNLNHDAMYWYRQDPGQGLRLIYYSQIVNDFQKGDIAEGYSVSREKKESFPLTVTSAQKNPTAFYLCASSPGVGLDTEAFFGQGTRLTVV.

The gene calls are TRBV2 and TRBJ1-5; 7 bases are a match to TRBD1. The CDR3 is made up of 14 amino acids. CDR1 is SNHLY, CDR2 FYNNEI, per germline. V lost 6 bases and J lost 1; bases outside the gene matches: 3. The CDR3 spells CASSSTGSNQPQHF. The CDR3 DNA follows: TGTGCCAGCAGCTCGACAGGGAGCAATCAGCCCCAGCATTTT.

This clone showed up just once. V gene TRBV3-1 (or the pseudogene TRBV3-2) combines with J gene TRBJ1-1; D gene unclear. The V end lost 6 bases, the J end lost 6 bases, and 20 bases lay between the germline ends. This CDR3 is 15 amino acids long. The germline V gene has CDR1 LGHDT and CDR2 YNNKEL (reference sequence). This CDR3 is CASRPSDSRVAEAFF. The CDR3 DNA is TGTGCCAGCAGGCCCTCAGATTCCCGGGTAGCTGAAGCTTTCTTT.

This clone was recorded only once. The rearrangement joins TRBV28 to TRBJ1-1, with 9 bases aligning to TRBD1. This CDR3 has 15 residues. Per the germline V gene, CDR1 is MDHEN and CDR2 is SYDVKM. V dropped 3 bases and J dropped 5; count of bases not matched to a gene: 7. The CDR3 spells CASSFGDRVKTEAFF. In DNA, the CDR3 is TGTGCCAGCAGTTTCGGGGACAGGGTTAAAACTGAAGCTTTCTTT.

V is TRBV30 and J is TRBJ2-1; weak D call: TRBD1 (5 bases). Germline values: CDR1 GTSNPN, CDR2 SVGIG (reference sequence). Trimming removed 3 bases at V and 5 bases at J, with 11 bases between. This CDR3 has 13 residues. The CDR3 reads CAWRAGRDNEQFF. The CDR3, as DNA: TGTGCCTGGAGGGCAGGGCGAGACAATGAGCAGTTCTTC.

The rearrangement uses TRBV29-1 and TRBJ1-2; 7 nucleotides line up with TRBD1. The CDR3 extends over 14 amino acids. J lost 4 bases, V lost 5 bases, and 10 bases had no gene match. From germline, CDR1 is SQVTM and CDR2 ANQGSEA. The CDR3 sequence: CSVTKQGGGYGYTF. In DNA form, the CDR3 reads TGCAGCGTTACAAAGCAGGGGGGAGGCTATGGCTACACCTTC.

V and J are TRBV2 and TRBJ1-5; no clear D gene. V gave up 7 bases and J gave up 1 base, with 8 bases separating them. Germline V gene sequence: CDR1 SNHLY, CDR2 FYNNEI. The CDR3 loop spans 13 amino acids. The CDR3, as DNA: TGTGCCAGCATGTTCGAGAGCAATCAGCCCCAGCATTTT. It yields the protein CASMFESNQPQHF.

This chain connects TRBV7-3 to TRBJ2-7; D remains ambiguous. V was trimmed by 2 bases and J by 3 bases, leaving 8 bases between them. The V gene's germline CDR1 is SGHTA and CDR2 FQGTGA. The CDR3 contains 13 residues. CDR3 nucleotide sequence: TGTGCCAGCAGCTTATCCCCCGGCTACGAGCAGTACTTC. It translates to CASSLSPGYEQYF.

This rearrangement joins TRBV5-1 to TRBJ2-7, with 8 positions matching TRBD2. The CDR3 is 16 amino acids. Germline loops: CDR1 SGHRS, CDR2 YFSETQ. V lost 2 bases, J lost 1 base, and 8 bases stayed unmatched. The chain's CDR3 is CASSFLSGIGSYEQYF. DNA for the CDR3: TGCGCCAGCAGCTTTCTTAGCGGGATTGGATCCTACGAGCAGTACTTC. The full variable domain, in which reference TRBV5-1 and TRBJ2-7 provide the parts outside the CDR3, is KAGVTQTPRYLIKTRGQQVTLSCSPISGHRSVSWYQQTPGQGLQFLFEYFSETQRNKGNFPGRFSGRQFSNSRSEMNVSTLELGDSALYLCASSFLSGIGSYEQYFGPGTRLTVT.

As regards this clone: Because the CDR3's place on the DNA is in doubt, the DNA is left out and the CDR3 is given as listed by TCRdb. The chain has TRBV11-2 and TRBJ2-1; TRBD2 reflects the table's D call only, with no check against the DNA. In germline, CDR1 is SGHAT, CDR2 FQNNGV. The CDR3 region is 15 residues in length, termini included. This chain's CDR3 is CASSTSGLESAEQFF.

The rearrangement joins TRBV7-8 to TRBJ2-5, with no clear D. Germline loops: CDR1 SGHVS, CDR2 FQNEAQ. The length of the CDR3 is 12 residues. Trimming shortened V by 5 bases and J by 5 bases, and 9 bases separated the two germline ends. CDR3 protein: CASSRSGETQYF. In DNA, the CDR3 is TGTGCCAGCAGCCGCTCCGGGGAGACCCAGTACTTC.

This clone was counted once. V and J are TRBV19 and TRBJ1-5, with TRBD1 matching over 8 bases. The CDR3 length is 20 residues. Germline V gives CDR1 LNHDA, CDR2 SQIVND (reference sequence). The J segment lost 0 bases and the V segment lost 2 bases, leaving 15 bases of the junction unmatched. The CDR3 coding sequence is TGTGCCAGTAGTATACGGGGCCCGGACAGGGCGGAATATAGCAATCAGCCCCAGCATTTT. Amino acids: CASSIRGPDRAEYSNQPQHF.

This chain joins TRBV7-3 and TRBJ1-1, with 12 nucleotides matching TRBD1. The germline V gene encodes CDR1 SGHTA and CDR2 FQGTGA. Unmatched junction bases numbered 7, after V lost 3 bases and J lost 11 bases. CDR3 length: 14 amino acids. The CDR3: CASSLQGQGAIAFF. The CDR3 DNA sequence: TGTGCCAGCAGCTTGCAGGGACAGGGGGCAATTGCTTTCTTT.

The V call is TRBV28, the J call TRBJ2-7, with D possibly TRBD2 on 6 matching bases. The CDR3 length is 17 residues. Germline assignment: CDR1 MDHEN and CDR2 SYDVKM. Trimming stripped 3 bases from V and 2 bases from J, with 20 bases between. The CDR3 loop reads CASSFSLLAQVAYEQYF. In nucleotides, the CDR3 is TGTGCCAGCAGTTTCTCACTACTAGCCCAGGTCGCCTACGAGCAGTACTTC.

V usage is TRBV5-1 and J usage is TRBJ2-1; TRBD2 matches 10 bases. Germline V gene sequence: CDR1 SGHRS, CDR2 YFSETQ. With V trimmed by 4 bases and J by 9 bases, 10 bases remained unmatched. CDR3 length: 15 amino acids. The CDR3 protein is CASSPPLLAGVEQFF. The CDR3 bases are TGCGCCAGCAGCCCCCCTCTCCTAGCGGGAGTTGAGCAGTTCTTC.

The J gene is TRBJ2-5, the V gene TRBV7-8; D remains ambiguous. The CDR3 sequence is 14 residues long. CDR1 is SGHVS, CDR2 FQNEAQ, per germline. Trimming stripped 3 bases from V and 0 bases from J, with 8 bases between. CDR3 nucleotides: TGTGCCAGCAGCTTTACAATGTACCAAGAGACCCAGTACTTC. Translation gives CASSFTMYQETQYF.

This clone turned up a few times. Other DNA sequences in the same sample also yield this CDR3. This chain uses TRBV19 with TRBJ1-2; 12 bases fit TRBD1. This CDR3 has 14 amino acids. Germline V gives CDR1 LNHDA, CDR2 SQIVND (reference sequence). V dropped 6 bases and J dropped 5; count of bases not matched to a gene: 4. The CDR3: CASRPGQGAYGYTF. The CDR3 DNA sequence: TGTGCCAGTAGACCGGGACAGGGGGCGTATGGCTACACCTTC.

This clone came up once. The J gene is TRBJ2-1, the V gene TRBV6-2 or TRBV6-3; D is possibly TRBD2 (5 bases). CDR3 size: 15 residues. Trimming removed 6 bases from V and 3 bases from J, with 15 bases in between. In germline, CDR1 is MNHEY, CDR2 SVGEGT. CDR3 region: CASSHHGNLYNEQFF. The DNA of the CDR3 is TGTGCCAGCAGCCACCACGGGAACCTCTACAATGAGCAGTTCTTC.

This sequence joins TRBV27 and TRBJ1-6, with D hard to call. Trimming took 6 bases from V and 14 from J, leaving 14 bases between them. The CDR3 totals 12 residues. Germline assignment: CDR1 MNHEY and CDR2 SMNVEV (reference sequence). The CDR3 bases are TGTGCCAGCAGAAGCGGACGGTCTACCCTCCACTTT. Its translation: CASRSGRSTLHF.

This chain uses TRBV30 with TRBJ1-1, with D unclear. The V end lost 0 bases, the J end lost 4 bases, and 6 bases lay between the germline ends. Germline CDR1 is GTSNPN and CDR2 is SVGIG (reference sequence). The CDR3 totals 12 residues. The CDR3 DNA is TGTGCCTGGAGTGTAACGGTCACTGAAGCTTTCTTT. Protein product: CAWSVTVTEAFF.

The chain carries TRBV13 and TRBJ2-1, with 7 bases lining up with TRBD1. Germline V gene data show CDR1 as PRHDT and CDR2 as FYEKMQ (reference sequence). After removal of 1 base from V and 4 bases from J, the junction contained 4 bases not matched to a gene. The CDR3 loop spans 15 amino acids. In nucleotides, the CDR3 is TGTGCCAGCAGCTTAGACAGGGGAATATACAATGAGCAGTTCTTC. Translating gives CASSLDRGIYNEQFF.

The rearrangement links TRBV7-3 to TRBJ2-1; 9 bases fit TRBD1. Unmatched junction bases numbered 10, after V lost 5 bases and J lost 8 bases. CDR1 SGHTA and CDR2 FQGTGA come from the germline V gene. The CDR3 is 15 residues long. The DNA for the CDR3 is TGTGCCAGCAGCACCCGGAGGACAGGGGTCGATGAGCAGTTCTTC. Translated, it gives CASSTRRTGVDEQFF. The whole variable domain, remainder taken from reference TRBV7-3 and TRBJ2-1, is GAGVSQTPSNKVTEKGKYVELRCDPISGHTALYWYRQSLGQGPEFLIYFQGTGAADDSGLPNDRFFAVRPEGSVSTLKIQRTERGDSAVYLCASSTRRTGVDEQFFGPGTRLTVL.